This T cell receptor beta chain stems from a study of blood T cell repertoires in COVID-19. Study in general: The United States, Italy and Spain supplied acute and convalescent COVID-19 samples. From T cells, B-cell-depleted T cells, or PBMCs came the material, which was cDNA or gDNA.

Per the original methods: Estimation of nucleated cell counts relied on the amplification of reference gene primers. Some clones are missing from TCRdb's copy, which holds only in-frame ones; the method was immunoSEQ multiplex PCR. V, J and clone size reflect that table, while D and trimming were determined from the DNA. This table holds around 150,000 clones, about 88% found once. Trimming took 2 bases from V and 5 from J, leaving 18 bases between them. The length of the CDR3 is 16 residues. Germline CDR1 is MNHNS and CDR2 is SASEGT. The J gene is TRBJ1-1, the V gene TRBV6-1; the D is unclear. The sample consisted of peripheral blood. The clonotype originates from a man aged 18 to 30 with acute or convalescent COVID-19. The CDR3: CASSEPRVLSRTEAFF. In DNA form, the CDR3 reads TGTGCCAGCAGTGAACCGAGGGTTCTAAGCCGGACTGAAGCTTTCTTT.